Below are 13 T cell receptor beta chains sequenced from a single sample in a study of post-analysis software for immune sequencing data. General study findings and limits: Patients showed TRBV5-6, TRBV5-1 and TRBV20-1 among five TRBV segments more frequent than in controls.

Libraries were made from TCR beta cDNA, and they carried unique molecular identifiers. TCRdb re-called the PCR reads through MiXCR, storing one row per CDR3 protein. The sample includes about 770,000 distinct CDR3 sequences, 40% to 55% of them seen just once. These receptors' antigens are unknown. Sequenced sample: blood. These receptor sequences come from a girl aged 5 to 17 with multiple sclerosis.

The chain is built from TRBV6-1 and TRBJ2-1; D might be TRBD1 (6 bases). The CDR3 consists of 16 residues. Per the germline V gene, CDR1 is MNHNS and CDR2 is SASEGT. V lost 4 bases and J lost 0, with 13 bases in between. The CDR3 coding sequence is TGTGCCAGCAGTGCCGGCGGACAGCCCTCCTACAATGAGCAGTTCTTC. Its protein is CASSAGGQPSYNEQFF.

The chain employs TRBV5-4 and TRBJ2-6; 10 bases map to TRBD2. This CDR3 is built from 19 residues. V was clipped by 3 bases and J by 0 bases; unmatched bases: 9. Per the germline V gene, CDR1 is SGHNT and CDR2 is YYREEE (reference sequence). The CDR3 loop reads CASSSGLAGEGSGANVLTF. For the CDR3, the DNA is TGTGCCAGCAGCTCCGGGCTAGCGGGAGAGGGCTCTGGGGCCAACGTCCTGACTTTC.

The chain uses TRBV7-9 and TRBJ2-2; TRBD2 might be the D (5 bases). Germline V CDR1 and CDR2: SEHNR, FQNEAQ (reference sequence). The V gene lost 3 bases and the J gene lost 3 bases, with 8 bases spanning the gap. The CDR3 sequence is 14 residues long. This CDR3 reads CASSLSGDTGELFF. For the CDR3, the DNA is TGTGCCAGCAGCTTGAGCGGCGACACCGGGGAGCTGTTTTTT.

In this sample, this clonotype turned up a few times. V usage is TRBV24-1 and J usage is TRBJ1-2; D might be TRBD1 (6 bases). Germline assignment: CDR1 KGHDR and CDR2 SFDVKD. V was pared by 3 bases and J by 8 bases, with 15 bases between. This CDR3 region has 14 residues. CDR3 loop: CATSDPQGAKGYTF. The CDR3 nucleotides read TGTGCCACCAGTGATCCACAGGGCGCAAAGGGCTACACCTTC.

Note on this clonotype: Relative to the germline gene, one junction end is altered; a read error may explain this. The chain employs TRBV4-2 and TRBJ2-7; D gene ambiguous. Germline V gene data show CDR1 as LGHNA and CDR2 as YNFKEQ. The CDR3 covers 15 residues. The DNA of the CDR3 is TGTGCCAACAGCCACGACGCAGGTGGGTCCTACGAGCAGTACTTC. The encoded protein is CANSHDAGGSYEQYF.

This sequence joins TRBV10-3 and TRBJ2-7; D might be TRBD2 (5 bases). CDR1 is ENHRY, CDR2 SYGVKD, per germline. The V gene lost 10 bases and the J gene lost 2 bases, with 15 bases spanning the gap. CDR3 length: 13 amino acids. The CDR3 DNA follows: TGTGCCACCAGCAGCGGTGGGGCCTACGAGCAGTACTTC. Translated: CATSSGGAYEQYF.

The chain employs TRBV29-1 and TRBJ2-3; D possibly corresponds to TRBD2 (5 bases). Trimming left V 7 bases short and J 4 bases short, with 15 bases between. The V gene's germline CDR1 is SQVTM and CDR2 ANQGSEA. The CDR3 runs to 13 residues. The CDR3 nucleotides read TGCAGCGCCTCACTAGTGTCGGCAGATACGCAGTATTTT. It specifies CSASLVSADTQYF.

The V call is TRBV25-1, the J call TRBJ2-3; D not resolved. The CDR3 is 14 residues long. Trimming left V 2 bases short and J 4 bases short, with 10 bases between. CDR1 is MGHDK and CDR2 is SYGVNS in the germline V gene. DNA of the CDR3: TGTGCCAGCAGTGAAACCAACCGCCCAGATACGCAGTATTTT. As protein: CASSETNRPDTQYF.

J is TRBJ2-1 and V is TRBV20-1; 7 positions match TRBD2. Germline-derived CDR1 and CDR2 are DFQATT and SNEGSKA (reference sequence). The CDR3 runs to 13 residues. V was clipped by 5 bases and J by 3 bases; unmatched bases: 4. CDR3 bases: TGCAGTGCTGCCGGGACTAACTACAATGAGCAGTTCTTC. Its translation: CSAAGTNYNEQFF.

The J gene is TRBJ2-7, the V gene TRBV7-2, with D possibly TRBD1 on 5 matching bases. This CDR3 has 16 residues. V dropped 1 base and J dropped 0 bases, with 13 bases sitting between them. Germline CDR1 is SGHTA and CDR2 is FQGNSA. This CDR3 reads CASSLDQGSGSYEQYF. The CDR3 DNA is TGTGCCAGCAGCTTAGACCAGGGTTCAGGCTCCTACGAGCAGTACTTC.

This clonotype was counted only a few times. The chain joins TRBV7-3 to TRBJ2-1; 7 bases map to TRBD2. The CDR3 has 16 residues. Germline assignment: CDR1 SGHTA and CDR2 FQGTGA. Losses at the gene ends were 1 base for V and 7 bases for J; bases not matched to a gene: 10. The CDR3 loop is CASSLKAAPGGNEQFF. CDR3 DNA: TGTGCCAGCAGCTTAAAGGCGGCTCCGGGAGGTAATGAGCAGTTCTTC.

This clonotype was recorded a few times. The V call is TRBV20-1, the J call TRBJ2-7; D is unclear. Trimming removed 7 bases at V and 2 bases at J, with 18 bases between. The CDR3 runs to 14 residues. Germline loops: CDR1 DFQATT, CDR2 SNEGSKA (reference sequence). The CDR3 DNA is TGCAGTGTTAGGGATAAGCTGGGGACCTACGAGCAGTACTTC. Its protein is CSVRDKLGTYEQYF.

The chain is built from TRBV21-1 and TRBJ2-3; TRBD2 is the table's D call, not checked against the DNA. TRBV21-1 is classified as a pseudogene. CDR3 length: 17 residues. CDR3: CASSKVEGEGGTDTQYF. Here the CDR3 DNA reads TGTGCCAGCAGCAAAGTGGAGGGGGAGGGAGGCACAGATACGCAGTATTTT.